The T cell receptor beta chain described here comes from a study of type 1 and type 2 diabetes patients. For the study at large: The whole study generated some 20,000,000 paired-end reads.

Germline CDR1 SGHTA, CDR2 FQGTGA. The CDR3 has 15 amino acids. V lost 3 bases, J lost 0 bases, and 10 bases lay in between. PCR was run on genomic DNA. A primer set of 30 forward and 13 reverse primers amplified the CDR3. TCRdb used MiXCR to reprocess the multiplex PCR reads, holding one entry per CDR3 protein. The table records 250,000 or so distinct CDR3 sequences, 47% of them present only once. This clonotype was observed a few times. Other autoimmune diseases and infections within the past four weeks excluded donors. The receptor was isolated from a man aged 18 to 29 with type 2 diabetes. The rearrangement uses TRBV7-3 and TRBJ2-3; D is uncertain. The sequencing sample was made of peripheral blood mononuclear cells (PBMCs). CDR3 DNA sequence: TGTGCCAGCAGCTTGACCGGAAGTAGCACAGATACGCAGTATTTT. Translating it yields CASSLTGSSTDTQYF.